These 10 T cell receptor beta chains were sequenced from one sample in a study of T cell responses to AZD1222 COVID-19 vaccine. Profiling relied on immunoSEQ multiplex PCR, and the TCRdb table lists in-frame clones only, not all of them. This table has 100,000 to 150,000 clones, approximately 85% appearing once. The input for sequencing was peripheral blood, taken on day 0 of AZD1222 vaccination. The receptors originated from an adult in good health.

This clone was observed a few times. V usage is TRBV7-2 and J usage is TRBJ2-1, with D maybe TRBD2 (6 bases). The CDR3 sequence is 15 residues long. Germline V gene sequence: CDR1 SGHTA, CDR2 FQGNSA. Trimming removed 6 bases from V and 8 bases from J, with 20 bases in between. As DNA, the CDR3 is TGTGCCAGCAGACTAGGGACTCTTCGGCTCGATGAGCAGTTCTTC. Encoded protein: CASRLGTLRLDEQFF.

CDR3 amino acids: CSARDRGRGQPQHF. DNA of the CDR3: TGCAGTGCTCGTGACAGGGGGCGAGGTCAGCCCCAGCATTTT. This chain links TRBV20-1 with TRBJ1-5; 10 bases agree with TRBD1. The germline CDR1 and CDR2 sequences are DFQATT and SNEGSKA (reference sequence). The length of the CDR3 is 14 residues. V lost 5 bases and J lost 6; bases outside the gene matches: 7.

V usage is TRBV10-3 and J usage is TRBJ2-7, with 13 nucleotides matching TRBD2. The CDR3 contains 14 residues. After removal of 7 bases from V and 7 bases from J, the junction contained 7 bases not matched to a gene. The germline gives CDR1 ENHRY, CDR2 SYGVKD. CDR3 in amino acids: CAITGLAGAREQYF. The CDR3 DNA reads as TGTGCCATCACCGGACTAGCGGGGGCGAGGGAGCAGTACTTC.

The J gene is TRBJ2-3, the V gene TRBV18, with 7 bases aligning to TRBD2. From germline, CDR1 is KGHSH and CDR2 LQKENI. The length of the CDR3 is 14 residues. Losses at the gene ends were 1 base for V and 6 bases for J; bases not matched to a gene: 4. Written as DNA, the CDR3 is TGTGCCAGCTCACCACAGGGCGGGGGTGATACGCAGTATTTT. As protein: CASSPQGGGDTQYF.

The V call is TRBV10-2, the J call TRBJ2-7; D unresolved. Germline CDR1 is WSHSY and CDR2 is SAAADI. V lost 3 bases and J 4 bases, leaving 4 bases between the germline ends. This CDR3 has 11 amino acids. CDR3 protein: CASSEHYEQYF. The CDR3 coding sequence is TGCGCCAGCAGTGAACATTACGAGCAGTACTTC.

This chain connects TRBV19 to TRBJ1-5, with 7 bases fitting TRBD1. Germline-derived CDR1 and CDR2 are LNHDA and SQIVND (reference sequence). V shed 6 bases and J 5 bases; nucleotides not matched to a gene: 4. The CDR3 contains 13 residues. CDR3 in DNA: TGTGCCAGTAGGAACAGGGGTCATCAGCCCCAGCATTTT. This codes for CASRNRGHQPQHF.

The J gene is TRBJ2-3, the V gene TRBV20-1; possible D gene TRBD2, 6 bases. This CDR3 region has 16 residues. V lost 3 bases, J lost 2 bases, and 18 bases lay in between. Looked up from germline, CDR1 is DFQATT and CDR2 is SNEGSKA (reference sequence). Here the CDR3 reads CSASGSGAGFTDTQYF. In nucleotides, the CDR3 is TGCAGTGCTAGTGGATCAGGAGCGGGCTTCACAGATACGCAGTATTTT.

The CDR3 loop is CASSIDRAVGELFF. Written as DNA, the CDR3 is TGTGCCAGTAGTATCGACAGGGCGGTCGGGGAGCTGTTTTTT. This chain links TRBV19 with TRBJ2-2; 7 nucleotides match TRBD1. From germline, CDR1 is LNHDA and CDR2 SQIVND (reference sequence). The CDR3 spans 14 residues. J was trimmed by 7 bases and V by 3 bases; bases with no gene match: 5.

This chain connects TRBV7-9 to TRBJ1-4; TRBD1 might be the D (6 bases). V shed 10 bases and J shed 8 bases, with 20 bases lying between them. The CDR3 runs 14 residues. CDR1 and CDR2 from the germline V gene are SEHNR and FQNEAQ (reference sequence). This chain's CDR3 is CATEGGGAGEKLFF. The CDR3 coding sequence is TGTGCCACCGAGGGAGGGGGGGCAGGAGAAAAACTGTTTTTT.

The CDR3 region is CASSYSEAGNTDTQYF. DNA of the CDR3: TGTGCCAGCAGTTACTCTGAAGCGGGGAACACAGATACGCAGTATTTT. This chain joins TRBV6-2 or TRBV6-3 and TRBJ2-3; 7 nucleotides match TRBD2. With V trimmed by 0 bases and J by 2 bases, 5 bases remained unmatched. CDR1 is MNHEY and CDR2 is SVGEGT in the germline V gene. This CDR3 comprises 16 residues.